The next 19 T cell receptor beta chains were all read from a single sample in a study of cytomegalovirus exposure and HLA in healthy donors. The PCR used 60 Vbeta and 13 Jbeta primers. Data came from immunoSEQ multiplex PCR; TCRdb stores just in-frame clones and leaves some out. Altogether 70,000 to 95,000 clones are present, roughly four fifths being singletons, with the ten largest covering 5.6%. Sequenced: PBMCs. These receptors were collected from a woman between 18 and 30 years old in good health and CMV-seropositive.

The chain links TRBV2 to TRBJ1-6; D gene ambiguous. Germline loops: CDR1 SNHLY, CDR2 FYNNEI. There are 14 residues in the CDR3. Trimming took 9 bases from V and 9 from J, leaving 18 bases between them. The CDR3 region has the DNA TGTGCCAGTCACACCTGGGCTGTGGGTTCACCCCTCCACTTT. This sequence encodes CASHTWAVGSPLHF.

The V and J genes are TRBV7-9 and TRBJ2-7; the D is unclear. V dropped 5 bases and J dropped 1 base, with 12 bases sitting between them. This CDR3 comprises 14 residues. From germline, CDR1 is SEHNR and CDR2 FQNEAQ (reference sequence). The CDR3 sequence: CASSLDTKSYEQYF. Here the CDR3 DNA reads TGTGCCAGCAGCCTAGACACAAAATCCTACGAGCAGTACTTC.

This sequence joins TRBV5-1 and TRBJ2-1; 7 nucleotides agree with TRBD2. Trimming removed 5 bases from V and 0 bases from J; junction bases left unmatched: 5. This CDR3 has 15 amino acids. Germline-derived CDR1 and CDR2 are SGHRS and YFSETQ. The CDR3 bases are TGCGCCAGCAGAAGCGGGACCCCCTCCTACAATGAGCAGTTCTTC. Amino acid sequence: CASRSGTPSYNEQFF.

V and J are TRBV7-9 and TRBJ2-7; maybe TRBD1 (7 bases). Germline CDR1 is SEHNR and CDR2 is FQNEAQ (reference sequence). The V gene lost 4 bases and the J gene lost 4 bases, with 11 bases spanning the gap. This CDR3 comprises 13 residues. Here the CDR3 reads CASSSGGIYEQYF. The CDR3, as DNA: TGTGCCAGCAGCTCAGGGGGGATTTACGAGCAGTACTTC.

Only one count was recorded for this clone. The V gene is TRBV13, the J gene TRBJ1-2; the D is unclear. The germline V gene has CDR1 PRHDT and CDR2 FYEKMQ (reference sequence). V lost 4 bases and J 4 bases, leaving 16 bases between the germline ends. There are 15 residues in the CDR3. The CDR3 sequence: CASSSYSLSRYGYTF. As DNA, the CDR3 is TGTGCCAGCAGCTCATACAGTCTGTCCCGCTATGGCTACACCTTC. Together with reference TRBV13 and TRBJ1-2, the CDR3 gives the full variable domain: AAGVIQSPRHLIKEKRETATLKCYPIPRHDTVYWYQQGPGQDPQFLISFYEKMQSDKGSIPDRFSAQQFSDYHSELNMSSLELGDSALYFCASSSYSLSRYGYTFGSGTRLTVV.

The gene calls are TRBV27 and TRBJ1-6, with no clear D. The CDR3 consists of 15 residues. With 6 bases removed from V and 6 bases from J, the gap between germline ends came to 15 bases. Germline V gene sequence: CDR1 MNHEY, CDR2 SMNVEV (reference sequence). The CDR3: CASSLRTVLNSPLHF. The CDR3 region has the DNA TGTGCCAGCAGCCTCAGAACCGTGCTTAATTCACCCCTCCACTTT.

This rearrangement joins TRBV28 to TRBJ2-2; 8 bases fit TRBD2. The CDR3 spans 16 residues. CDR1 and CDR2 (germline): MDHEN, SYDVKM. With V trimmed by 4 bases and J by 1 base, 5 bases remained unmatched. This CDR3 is CASSSPGLVNTGELFF. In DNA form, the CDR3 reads TGTGCCAGCAGTTCCCCGGGACTAGTGAACACCGGGGAGCTGTTTTTT.

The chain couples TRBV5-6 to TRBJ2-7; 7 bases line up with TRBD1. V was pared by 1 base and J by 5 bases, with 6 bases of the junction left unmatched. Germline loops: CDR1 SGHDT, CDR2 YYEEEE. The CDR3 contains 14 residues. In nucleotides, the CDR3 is TGTGCCAGCAGCTTGTTTGACAGGGCCCACGAGCAGTACTTC. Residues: CASSLFDRAHEQYF.

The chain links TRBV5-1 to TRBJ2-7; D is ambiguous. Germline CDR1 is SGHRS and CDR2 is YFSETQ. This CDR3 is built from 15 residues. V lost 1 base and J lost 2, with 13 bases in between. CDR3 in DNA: TGCGCCAGCAGCTTGCGAAGTCCAGTCACCTACGAGCAGTACTTC. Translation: CASSLRSPVTYEQYF. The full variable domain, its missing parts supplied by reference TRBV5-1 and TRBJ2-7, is KAGVTQTPRYLIKTRGQQVTLSCSPISGHRSVSWYQQTPGQGLQFLFEYFSETQRNKGNFPGRFSGRQFSNSRSEMNVSTLELGDSALYLCASSLRSPVTYEQYFGPGTRLTVT.

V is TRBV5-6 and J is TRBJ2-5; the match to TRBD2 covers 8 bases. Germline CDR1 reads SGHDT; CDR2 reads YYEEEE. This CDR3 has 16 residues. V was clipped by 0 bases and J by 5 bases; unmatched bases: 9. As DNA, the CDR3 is TGTGCCAGCAGCTTGGCCCGGGGGGGCGGTTTTGAGACCCAGTACTTC. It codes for CASSLARGGGFETQYF. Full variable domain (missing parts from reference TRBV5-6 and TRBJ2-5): DAGVTQSPTHLIKTRGQQVTLRCSPKSGHDTVSWYQQALGQGPQFIFQYYEEEERQRGNFPDRFSGHQFPNYSSELNVNALLLGDSALYLCASSLARGGGFETQYFGPGTRLLVL.

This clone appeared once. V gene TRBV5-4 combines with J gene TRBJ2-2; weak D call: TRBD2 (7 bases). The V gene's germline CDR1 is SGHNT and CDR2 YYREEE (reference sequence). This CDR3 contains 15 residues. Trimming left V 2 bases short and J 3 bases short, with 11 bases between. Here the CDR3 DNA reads TGTGCCAGCAGCTTCAGGGGAGGGCACACCGGGGAGCTGTTTTTT. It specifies CASSFRGGHTGELFF. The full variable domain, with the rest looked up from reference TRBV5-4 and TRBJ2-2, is ETGVTQSPTHLIKTRGQQVTLRCSSQSGHNTVSWYQQALGQGPQFIFQYYREEENGRGNFPPRFSGLQFPNYSSELNVNALELDDSALYLCASSFRGGHTGELFFGEGSRLTVL.

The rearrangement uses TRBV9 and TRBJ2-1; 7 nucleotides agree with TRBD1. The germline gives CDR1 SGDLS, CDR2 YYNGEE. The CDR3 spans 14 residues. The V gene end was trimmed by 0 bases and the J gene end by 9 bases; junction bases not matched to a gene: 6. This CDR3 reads CASSVDRGGTEQFF. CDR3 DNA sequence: TGTGCCAGCAGCGTAGACAGGGGTGGTACTGAGCAGTTCTTC. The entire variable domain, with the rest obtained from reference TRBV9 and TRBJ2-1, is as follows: DSGVTQTPKHLITATGQRVTLRCSPRSGDLSVYWYQQSLDQGLQFLIQYYNGEERAKGNILERFSAQQFPDLHSELNLSSLELGDSALYFCASSVDRGGTEQFFGPGTRLTVL.

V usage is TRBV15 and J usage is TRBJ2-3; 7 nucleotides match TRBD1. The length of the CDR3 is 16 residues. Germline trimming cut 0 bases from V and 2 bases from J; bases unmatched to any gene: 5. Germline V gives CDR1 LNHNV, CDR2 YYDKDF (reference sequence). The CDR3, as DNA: TGTGCCACCAGCAGAGATAGACAGGGCGTCACAGATACGCAGTATTTT. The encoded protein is CATSRDRQGVTDTQYF.

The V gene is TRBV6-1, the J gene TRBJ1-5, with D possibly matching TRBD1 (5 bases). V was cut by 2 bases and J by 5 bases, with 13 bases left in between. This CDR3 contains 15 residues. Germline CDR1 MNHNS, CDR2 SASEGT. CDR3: CASSEQVRGDQPQHF. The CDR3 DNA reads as TGTGCCAGCAGTGAACAGGTCCGGGGGGATCAGCCCCAGCATTTT.

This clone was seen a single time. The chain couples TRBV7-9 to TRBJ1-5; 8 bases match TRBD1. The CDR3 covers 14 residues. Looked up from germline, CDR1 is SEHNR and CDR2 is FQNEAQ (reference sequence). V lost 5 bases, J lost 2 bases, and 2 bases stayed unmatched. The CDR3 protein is CASSPDRGNQPQHF. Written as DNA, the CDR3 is TGTGCCAGCAGCCCGGACAGGGGCAATCAGCCCCAGCATTTT.

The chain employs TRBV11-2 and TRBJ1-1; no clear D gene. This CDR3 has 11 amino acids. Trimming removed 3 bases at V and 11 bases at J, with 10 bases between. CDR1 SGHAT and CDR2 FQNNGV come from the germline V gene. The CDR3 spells CASSFYEAAFF. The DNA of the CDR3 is TGTGCCAGCAGCTTTTATGAGGCGGCTTTCTTT.

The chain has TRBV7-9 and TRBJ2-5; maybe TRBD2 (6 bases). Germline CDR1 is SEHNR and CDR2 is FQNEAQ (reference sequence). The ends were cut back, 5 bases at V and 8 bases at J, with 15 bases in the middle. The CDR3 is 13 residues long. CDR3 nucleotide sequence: TGTGCCAGCAGCGCGCCGCTAGCGCCTACCCAGTACTTC. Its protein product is CASSAPLAPTQYF.

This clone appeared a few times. The CDR3 protein is CASSLVVVAGGTYEQYF. The CDR3, as DNA: TGCGCCAGCAGCTTAGTGGTGGTAGCGGGGGGGACGTACGAGCAGTACTTC. This chain links TRBV4-1 with TRBJ2-7, with TRBD2 identical over 11 bases. J lost 4 bases, V lost 5 bases, and 13 bases had no gene match. The CDR3 loop spans 17 amino acids. Germline V gives CDR1 MGHRA, CDR2 YSYEKL.

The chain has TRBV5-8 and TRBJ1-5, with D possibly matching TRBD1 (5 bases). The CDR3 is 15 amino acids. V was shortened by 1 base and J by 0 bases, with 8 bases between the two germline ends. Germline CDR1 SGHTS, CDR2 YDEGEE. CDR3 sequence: CASSLSGYSNQPQHF. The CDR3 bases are TGTGCCAGCAGCTTGTCAGGGTATAGCAATCAGCCCCAGCATTTT.